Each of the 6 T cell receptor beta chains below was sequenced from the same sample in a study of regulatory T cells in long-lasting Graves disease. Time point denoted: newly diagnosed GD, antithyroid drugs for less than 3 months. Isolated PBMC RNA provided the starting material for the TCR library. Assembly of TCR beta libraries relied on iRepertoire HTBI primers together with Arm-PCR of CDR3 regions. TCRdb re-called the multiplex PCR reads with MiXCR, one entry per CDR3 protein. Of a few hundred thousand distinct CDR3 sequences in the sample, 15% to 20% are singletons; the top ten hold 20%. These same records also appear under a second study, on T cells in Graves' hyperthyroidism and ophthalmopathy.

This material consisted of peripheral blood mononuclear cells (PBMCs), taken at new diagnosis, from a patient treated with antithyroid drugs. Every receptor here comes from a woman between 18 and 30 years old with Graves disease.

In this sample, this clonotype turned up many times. The CDR3, as DNA: TGTGCCAGCAGTTTTGGGTTGACTAATGAAAAACTGTTTTTT. Translation: CASSFGLTNEKLFF. The genes are TRBV28 and TRBJ1-4, with unresolved D. The CDR3 extends over 14 amino acids. Deletions cut 3 bases from V and 2 bases from J, with 7 bases between. The V gene's germline CDR1 is MDHEN and CDR2 SYDVKM.

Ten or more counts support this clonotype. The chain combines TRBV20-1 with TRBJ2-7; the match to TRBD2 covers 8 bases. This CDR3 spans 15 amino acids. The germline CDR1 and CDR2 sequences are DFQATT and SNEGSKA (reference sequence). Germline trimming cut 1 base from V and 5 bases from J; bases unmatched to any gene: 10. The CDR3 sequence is CSARVSGREVHEQYF. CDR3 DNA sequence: TGCAGTGCTAGAGTATCTGGGCGGGAGGTCCACGAGCAGTACTTC.

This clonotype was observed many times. CDR3 nucleotides: TGTGCCAGCAGCTTGGAGGGACAGGGGTTGGGCTACACCTTC. It specifies CASSLEGQGLGYTF. The chain couples TRBV5-4 to TRBJ1-2; the match to TRBD1 covers 10 bases. Germline V CDR1 and CDR2: SGHNT, YYREEE (reference sequence). J was trimmed by 8 bases and V by 0 bases; bases with no gene match: 4. There are 14 residues in the CDR3. The entire variable domain, with the rest obtained from reference TRBV5-4 and TRBJ1-2, is as follows: ETGVTQSPTHLIKTRGQQVTLRCSSQSGHNTVSWYQQALGQGPQFIFQYYREEENGRGNFPPRFSGLQFPNYSSELNVNALELDDSALYLCASSLEGQGLGYTFGSGTRLTVV.

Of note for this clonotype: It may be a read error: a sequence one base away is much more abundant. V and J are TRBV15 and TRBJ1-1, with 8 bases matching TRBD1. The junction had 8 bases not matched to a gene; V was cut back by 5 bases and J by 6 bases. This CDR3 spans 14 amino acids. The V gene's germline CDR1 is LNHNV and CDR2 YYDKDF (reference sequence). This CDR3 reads CATSRGRGQAEAFF. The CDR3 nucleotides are TGTGCCACCAGCCGGGGCAGGGGGCAGGCTGAAGCTTTCTTT.

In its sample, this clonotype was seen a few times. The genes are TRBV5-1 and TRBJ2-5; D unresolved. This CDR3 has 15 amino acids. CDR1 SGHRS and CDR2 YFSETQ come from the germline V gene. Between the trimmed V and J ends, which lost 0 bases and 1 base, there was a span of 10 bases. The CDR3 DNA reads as TGCGCCAGCAGCTTGGGAGGCGGCTTCCAAGAGACCCAGTACTTC. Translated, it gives CASSLGGGFQETQYF.

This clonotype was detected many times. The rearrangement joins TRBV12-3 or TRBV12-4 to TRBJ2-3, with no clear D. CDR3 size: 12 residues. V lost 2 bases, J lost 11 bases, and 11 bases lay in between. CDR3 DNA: TGTGCCAGCAGTTTACGGCTCATCCGGCAGTATTTT. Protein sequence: CASSLRLIRQYF.